The 32 T cell receptor beta chains given below trace back to one sample, sequenced in a study of blood T cell repertoires in COVID-19. The data were produced by immunoSEQ multiplex PCR, yet TCRdb's version contains in-frame clones alone and is incomplete. The sample yields around 220,000 clones, roughly 80% seen once. Sequencing used peripheral blood. These receptors came from a woman older than 75 with acute or convalescent COVID-19.

The chain joins TRBV6-6 to TRBJ2-2; possible D gene TRBD1, 6 bases. CDR3 length equals 16 residues. Trimming pared 6 bases from V and 6 bases from J, leaving 20 bases between. Germline-derived CDR1 and CDR2 are MNHNY and SVGAGI (reference sequence). CDR3 sequence reads: CASRGQLLRNAGELFF. CDR3 in DNA: TGTGCCAGCAGGGGACAACTTCTCCGGAATGCCGGGGAGCTGTTTTTT.

V and J are TRBV30 and TRBJ1-5; 7 bases line up with TRBD1. Germline-derived CDR1 and CDR2 are GTSNPN and SVGIG (reference sequence). V lost 0 bases and J lost 0; bases outside the gene matches: 5. This CDR3 region has 16 residues. The CDR3 reads CAWSVLAGGSNQPQHF. In DNA, the CDR3 is TGTGCCTGGAGTGTACTGGCAGGGGGTAGCAATCAGCCCCAGCATTTT.

V gene TRBV19 combines with J gene TRBJ2-7; perhaps TRBD1 as D (5 bases). There are 13 residues in the CDR3. Germline CDR1 and CDR2: LNHDA and SQIVND (reference sequence). V was shortened by 3 bases and J by 2 bases, with 8 bases between the two germline ends. The CDR3 DNA reads TGTGCCAGTAGTATTACGACAGCCTACGAGCAGTACTTC. Protein product: CASSITTAYEQYF.

This clone appeared a few times. This sequence joins TRBV7-9 and TRBJ1-4; 9 positions match TRBD1. The CDR3 totals 16 residues. Germline values: CDR1 SEHNR, CDR2 FQNEAQ (reference sequence). The junction had 4 bases not matched to a gene; V was cut back by 5 bases and J by 0 bases. CDR3 in amino acids: CASSTGQGPTNEKLFF. As DNA, the CDR3 is TGTGCCAGCAGCACGGGACAGGGACCAACTAATGAAAAACTGTTTTTT.

V is TRBV5-5 and J is TRBJ2-5; 7 bases fit TRBD1. Germline CDR1 and CDR2: SGHKS and YYEKEE (reference sequence). The CDR3 is 16 residues long. The J segment lost 2 bases and the V segment lost 5 bases, leaving 12 bases of the junction unmatched. The CDR3 spells CASRSAWGQLQETQYF. DNA of the CDR3: TGTGCCAGCAGATCTGCCTGGGGACAGCTACAAGAGACCCAGTACTTC.

V usage is TRBV6-2 or TRBV6-3 and J usage is TRBJ1-1; D uncertain. The CDR3 contains 19 residues. Germline V gives CDR1 MNHEY, CDR2 SVGEGT. V was trimmed by 3 bases and J by 0 bases, leaving 23 bases between them. CDR3 bases: TGTGCCAGCAGTTATGGACGGTCGGGAACGGTAATCATGAACACTGAAGCTTTCTTT. As protein: CASSYGRSGTVIMNTEAFF.

The DNA for the CDR3 is TGTGCCAGCAGCGTAGCACCGACAGGGGTTAACACTGAAGCTTTCTTT. The encoded protein is CASSVAPTGVNTEAFF. The rearrangement links TRBV9 to TRBJ1-1; 8 bases match TRBD1. Germline CDR1 is SGDLS and CDR2 is YYNGEE. Trimming removed 0 bases from V and 2 bases from J; junction bases left unmatched: 6. CDR3 size: 16 residues.

This clone was observed a few times. The J gene is TRBJ2-7, the V gene TRBV30; D call uncertain. This CDR3 has 12 residues. V shed 0 bases and J shed 7 bases, with 10 bases lying between them. Germline lookup yields CDR1 GTSNPN and CDR2 SVGIG (reference sequence). DNA for the CDR3: TGTGCCTGGAGTGTACTCATCAGGGAGCAGTACTTC. It specifies CAWSVLIREQYF.

For the CDR3, the DNA is TGTGCCAGTAGTATAAGGCTAGCGGGCAGCTCTGGGGCCAACGTCCTGACTTTC. Translated: CASSIRLAGSSGANVLTF. The V and J genes are TRBV19 and TRBJ2-6; TRBD2 agrees at 8 bases. The CDR3 has 18 amino acids. V lost 2 bases to trimming and J lost 0 bases; unmatched junction nucleotides: 6. Per the germline V gene, CDR1 is LNHDA and CDR2 is SQIVND (reference sequence).

This clone is a singleton in its sample. The chain couples TRBV6-5 to TRBJ1-1; D call uncertain. The CDR3 is made up of 15 amino acids. With 6 bases removed from V and 0 bases from J, the gap between germline ends came to 14 bases. Germline V gene sequence: CDR1 MNHEY, CDR2 SVGAGI. The chain's CDR3 is CASSRGSTMNTEAFF. CDR3 DNA: TGTGCCAGCAGCCGAGGGAGTACTATGAACACTGAAGCTTTCTTT.

The J gene is TRBJ2-7, the V gene TRBV15, with D possibly being TRBD1 (7 bases). The CDR3 length is 15 residues. Germline V gives CDR1 LNHNV, CDR2 YYDKDF (reference sequence). V dropped 3 bases and J dropped 4 bases, with 16 bases sitting between them. The CDR3 nucleotides read TGTGCCACCAGCAGTTACGGGGGACAGTATTACGAGCAGTACTTC. Translation gives CATSSYGGQYYEQYF.

The CDR3 region is CASSQETSGPYEQYF. In DNA, the CDR3 is TGTGCCAGCAGCCAAGAGACTAGCGGACCCTACGAGCAGTACTTC. The J gene is TRBJ2-7, the V gene TRBV3-1 (or the pseudogene TRBV3-2); 9 positions agree with TRBD2. Trimming cost V 0 bases and J 2 bases; bases outside gene matches: 2. This CDR3 is 15 amino acids long. CDR1 is LGHDT and CDR2 is YNNKEL in the germline V gene (reference sequence).

V usage is TRBV5-1 and J usage is TRBJ2-6; 8 bases match TRBD2. Losses at the gene ends were 0 bases for V and 4 bases for J; bases not matched to a gene: 9. Germline lookup yields CDR1 SGHRS and CDR2 YFSETQ. This CDR3 region has 18 residues. CDR3 residues: CASSLAGGAALGANVLTF. The CDR3 DNA follows: TGCGCCAGCAGCTTGGCCGGGGGGGCCGCTCTGGGGGCCAACGTCCTGACTTTC.

The chain uses TRBV6-1 and TRBJ1-5; 8 positions match TRBD1. The ends lost 1 base at V and 8 bases at J; junction bases unmatched: 13. The germline V gene encodes CDR1 MNHNS and CDR2 SASEGT. This CDR3 is built from 17 residues. The CDR3 is CASSEEAGGANYEPQHF. In DNA form, the CDR3 reads TGTGCCAGCAGTGAAGAGGCAGGGGGCGCGAATTATGAGCCCCAGCATTTT.

The chain joins TRBV27 to TRBJ2-1, with 10 positions matching TRBD2. V trimming: 3 bases; J trimming: 5 bases; junction bases outside the gene matches: 7. Per the germline V gene, CDR1 is MNHEY and CDR2 is SMNVEV (reference sequence). The CDR3 covers 16 residues. In DNA, the CDR3 is TGTGCCAGCAGTTTTGAGCGGGGGGGCAATAACAATGAGCAGTTCTTC. Translated, it gives CASSFERGGNNNEQFF.

CDR3 nucleotide sequence: TGTGCCAGCAGCCATGGCTTTGGGCTTCTCTACGAGCAGTACTTC. This gives the protein CASSHGFGLLYEQYF. This chain joins TRBV3-1 (or the pseudogene TRBV3-2) and TRBJ2-7; D is unresolved. V was clipped by 3 bases and J by 3 bases, with 15 bases between them. Per the germline V gene, CDR1 is LGHDT and CDR2 is YNNKEL (reference sequence). The CDR3 is made up of 15 amino acids.

This chain links TRBV29-1 with TRBJ1-2; TRBD1 matches 7 bases. The CDR3 spans 12 residues. J was trimmed by 2 bases and V by 5 bases; bases with no gene match: 2. CDR1 and CDR2 (germline): SQVTM, ANQGSEA. Here the CDR3 reads CSVSTGNYGYTF. CDR3 sequence (DNA): TGCAGCGTTTCGACAGGGAACTATGGCTACACCTTC.

This clone has just a few counts. The rearrangement uses TRBV9 and TRBJ1-6; D possibly corresponds to TRBD1 (6 bases). Trimming pared 3 bases from V and 6 bases from J, leaving 16 bases between. The CDR3 extends over 16 amino acids. Germline-derived CDR1 and CDR2 are SGDLS and YYNGEE. CDR3 amino acids: CASSGQSGTSNSPLHF. In DNA form, the CDR3 reads TGTGCCAGCAGCGGGCAGAGCGGGACAAGTAATTCACCCCTCCACTTT.

The J gene is TRBJ2-7, the V gene TRBV30, with no clear D. CDR1 and CDR2 from the germline V gene are GTSNPN and SVGIG (reference sequence). V gave up 5 bases and J gave up 2 bases, with 7 bases separating them. This CDR3 is 11 amino acids long. CDR3: CAWGNTYEQYF. The CDR3, as DNA: TGTGCCTGGGGCAACACCTACGAGCAGTACTTC. Variable domain in full (rest from reference TRBV30 and TRBJ2-7): SQTIHQWPATLVQPVGSPLSLECTVEGTSNPNLYWYRQAAGRGLQLLFYSVGIGQISSEVPQNLSASRPQDRQFILSSKKLLLSDSGFYLCAWGNTYEQYFGPGTRLTVT.

This clone came up a few times. The chain uses TRBV30 and TRBJ1-4; D perhaps matches TRBD1 (5 bases). This CDR3 contains 16 residues. Germline CDR1 is GTSNPN and CDR2 is SVGIG (reference sequence). The V end was cut by 2 bases, the J end by 5 bases, with 18 bases between. As DNA, the CDR3 is TGTGCCTGGAGTCTCCCCGGGGGGTTCCTCAATGAAAAACTGTTTTTT. Residues: CAWSLPGGFLNEKLFF.

V gene TRBV11-3 combines with J gene TRBJ2-7; possibly TRBD2 for D (6 bases). The CDR3 has 14 residues. The V end lost 5 bases, the J end lost 2 bases, and 13 bases lay between the germline ends. Germline loops: CDR1 SGHNT, CDR2 YENEEA. In DNA form, the CDR3 reads TGTGCCAGCAGCCGGGGGACGTGGGCCTACGAGCAGTACTTC. Encoded protein: CASSRGTWAYEQYF.

The chain employs TRBV7-9 and TRBJ2-7; perhaps TRBD2 as D (5 bases). This CDR3 contains 14 residues. Trimming shortened V by 3 bases and J by 2 bases, and 11 bases separated the two germline ends. The germline gives CDR1 SEHNR, CDR2 FQNEAQ (reference sequence). CDR3 DNA: TGTGCCAGCAGCTTGAGGACTCTCCCCTACGAGCAGTACTTC. This codes for CASSLRTLPYEQYF.

J is TRBJ1-2 and V is TRBV19; D gene ambiguous. Per germline, CDR1 LNHDA and CDR2 SQIVND (reference sequence). The V end lost 3 bases, the J end lost 4 bases, and 12 bases lay between the germline ends. This CDR3 region has 14 residues. The CDR3 reads CASSIENLSYGYTF. The DNA of the CDR3 is TGTGCCAGTAGTATCGAAAACCTAAGCTATGGCTACACCTTC.

The rearrangement joins TRBV6-2 or TRBV6-3 to TRBJ1-5; perhaps TRBD1 as D (6 bases). The germline CDR1 and CDR2 sequences are MNHEY and SVGEGT. Trimming removed 2 bases from V and 5 bases from J, with 19 bases in between. The CDR3 runs to 17 residues. The CDR3 here is CASSYDSRQGRDQPQHF. The CDR3 DNA sequence: TGTGCCAGCAGTTACGATAGCCGGCAGGGGAGGGATCAGCCCCAGCATTTT.

The V and J genes are TRBV11-2 and TRBJ2-7; 7 positions agree with TRBD1. The germline CDR1 and CDR2 sequences are SGHAT and FQNNGV. CDR3 length: 14 amino acids. V lost 1 base and J lost 0; bases outside the gene matches: 0. The CDR3 sequence: CASSLGTGSYEQYF. CDR3 nucleotides: TGTGCCAGCAGCTTAGGGACAGGCTCCTACGAGCAGTACTTC. Drawing the rest from reference TRBV11-2 and TRBJ2-7, the complete variable domain is EAGVAQSPRYKIIEKRQSVAFWCNPISGHATLYWYQQILGQGPKLLIQFQNNGVVDDSQLPKDRFSAERLKGVDSTLKIQPAKLEDSAVYLCASSLGTGSYEQYFGPGTRLTVT.

The CDR3 region is CASSEFSGQGRGYEQYF. For the CDR3, the DNA is TGTGCCAGCAGTGAATTTTCTGGACAGGGTAGGGGCTACGAGCAGTACTTC. This chain connects TRBV25-1 to TRBJ2-7; 8 nucleotides line up with TRBD1. Germline V CDR1 and CDR2: MGHDK, SYGVNS. The CDR3 has 17 residues. With 1 base clipped from V and 3 bases from J, the junction kept 11 bases outside the gene matches.

The chain is built from TRBV28 and TRBJ2-2; 7 bases line up with TRBD2. Germline CDR1 and CDR2: MDHEN and SYDVKM. V gave up 4 bases and J gave up 5 bases; unmatched junction bases: 16. The CDR3 runs 18 residues. CDR3 nucleotide sequence: TGTGCCAGCAGTTCCCAACCCCCACTAGCCGGGAGGACCGGGGAGCTGTTTTTT. It specifies CASSSQPPLAGRTGELFF.

The chain carries TRBV27 and TRBJ2-5; D is unresolved. Trimming cost V 2 bases and J 7 bases, with 11 bases left between them. Per the germline V gene, CDR1 is MNHEY and CDR2 is SMNVEV (reference sequence). The CDR3 has 13 residues. CDR3: CASSLAVRGTQYF. In nucleotides, the CDR3 is TGTGCCAGCAGTTTAGCGGTTCGCGGGACCCAGTACTTC.

This clone was recorded a few times. The rearrangement links TRBV29-1 to TRBJ1-3; D is undetermined. Germline V gene data show CDR1 as SQVTM and CDR2 as ANQGSEA. This CDR3 spans 13 amino acids. The germline V and J ends were trimmed by 3 bases and 0 bases, with 6 bases remaining between them. The CDR3 loop is CSVERDSGNTIYF. Here the CDR3 DNA reads TGCAGCGTTGAGCGGGACTCTGGAAACACCATATATTTT.

This chain links TRBV6-2 or TRBV6-3 with TRBJ1-2, with unresolved D. Trimming removed 2 bases at V and 6 bases at J, with 7 bases between. CDR1 MNHEY and CDR2 SVGEGT come from the germline V gene. The CDR3 is 12 amino acids. The CDR3 sequence is CASSYVGNGYTF. The DNA of the CDR3 is TGTGCCAGCAGTTACGTCGGTAATGGCTACACCTTC.

J is TRBJ1-5 and V is TRBV2, with D perhaps TRBD1 (6 bases). CDR3 length: 14 amino acids. Germline CDR1 reads SNHLY; CDR2 reads FYNNEI. Trimming took off 3 bases at V and 2 bases at J, with 8 bases between the two ends. CDR3 in amino acids: CASSDRGGNQPQHF. Written as DNA, the CDR3 is TGTGCCAGCAGTGACAGGGGAGGCAATCAGCCCCAGCATTTT.

V gene TRBV5-1 combines with J gene TRBJ2-5, with TRBD2 matching 8 bases. V trimming: 4 bases; J trimming: 3 bases; junction bases outside the gene matches: 11. The CDR3 totals 16 residues. From germline, CDR1 is SGHRS and CDR2 YFSETQ. In DNA, the CDR3 is TGCGCCAGCAGCCGCTCGACGGGGGGGCTAAAAGAGACCCAGTACTTC. This encodes CASSRSTGGLKETQYF.